This entry lists 30 T cell receptor beta chains sequenced from one sample in a study of blood T cells in healthy people across ages. PCR was performed a second time for about 7 to 12 cycles using a sample-barcoded 5' primer and a J-beta primer mix. TCRdb recomputed calls from the 5' RACE reads with MiXCR, one row per CDR3 protein. Of around 780,000 distinct CDR3 sequences in the sample, about 26% are singletons; the top ten hold about 2.9%. The sample was also linked to a second study, of T cells of mothers and their children.

Sequencing was done on a sample of blood. Receptors originate from a boy between 10 and 17 years old in good health.

The chain employs TRBV29-1 and TRBJ2-1; D is perhaps TRBD1 (5 bases). The end of the DNA aligns better with TRBJ2-7, so the J call may be wrong. The length of the CDR3 is 13 residues. Germline CDR1 SQVTM, CDR2 ANQGSEA. DNA of the CDR3: TGCAGCGTTGTAATTCCAGGGTACCCGGAGCAGTACTTC. Encoded protein: CSVVIPGYPEQYF.

The DNA for the CDR3 is TGCGCCAGCAGCTTAGGGGACAGGGGGTCTACTGAAGCTTTCTTT. The encoded protein is CASSLGDRGSTEAFF. The chain employs TRBV5-1 and TRBJ1-1; 11 bases map to TRBD1. Per germline, CDR1 SGHRS and CDR2 YFSETQ. The trim removed 2 bases at V and 5 bases at J, leaving 5 bases unmatched. The CDR3 totals 15 residues.

The chain is built from TRBV4-2 and TRBJ2-2; 7 bases map to TRBD1. Germline values: CDR1 LGHNA, CDR2 YNFKEQ. There are 16 residues in the CDR3. With V trimmed by 2 bases and J by 3 bases, 6 bases remained unmatched. The CDR3 protein is CASSQQTGDHTGELFF. DNA for the CDR3: TGTGCCAGCAGCCAACAAACAGGGGACCACACCGGGGAGCTGTTTTTT.

This clonotype was detected a few times. The V gene is TRBV7-9, the J gene TRBJ1-1; no firm D call. From germline, CDR1 is SEHNR and CDR2 FQNEAQ (reference sequence). The ends were cut back, 0 bases at V and 0 bases at J, with 5 bases in the middle. The CDR3 totals 14 residues. CDR3 sequence (DNA): TGTGCCAGCAGCTTAGCGCGGATGAACACTGAAGCTTTCTTT. Its protein product is CASSLARMNTEAFF.

The rearrangement links TRBV6-5 to TRBJ2-3; TRBD1 might be the D (6 bases). The V gene lost 5 bases and the J gene lost 13 bases, with 25 bases spanning the gap. The CDR3 is 15 residues long. In germline, CDR1 is MNHEY, CDR2 SVGAGI. The CDR3 sequence is CASSRTGHSQIREYF. CDR3 in DNA: TGTGCCAGCAGTCGGACGGGACACTCACAGATACGCGAGTATTTT.

This clonotype was seen only a few times. The chain is built from TRBV20-1 and TRBJ2-5; possible D gene TRBD2, 6 bases. The DNA end is a closer match to TRBJ2-1, so the J assignment may be wrong. Germline CDR1 and CDR2: DFQATT and SNEGSKA (reference sequence). The CDR3 runs 15 residues. CDR3 sequence: CSARAGGSAYNEQFF. The CDR3, as DNA: TGCAGTGCTAGAGCTGGGGGGTCGGCCTACAATGAGCAGTTCTTC.

This chain connects TRBV5-5 to TRBJ2-1; weak D call: TRBD2 (6 bases). The CDR3 has 13 amino acids. The V and J ends lost 3 bases and 8 bases respectively, with 12 bases between them. Per germline, CDR1 SGHKS and CDR2 YYEKEE (reference sequence). CDR3 sequence: CASSWGERYEQFF. In DNA, the CDR3 is TGTGCCAGCAGCTGGGGGGAAAGGTATGAGCAGTTCTTC.

This chain links TRBV27 with TRBJ1-2, with 7 bases aligning to TRBD1. The V gene's germline CDR1 is MNHEY and CDR2 SMNVEV (reference sequence). The CDR3 totals 16 residues. J lost 2 bases, V lost 3 bases, and 9 bases had no gene match. The CDR3 bases are TGTGCCAGCAGTTTTGACAGGGTTAGGAAGAACTATGGCTACACCTTC. Translated, it gives CASSFDRVRKNYGYTF.

This clonotype was counted a few times. The chain uses TRBV7-8 and TRBJ1-2, with TRBD1 as a possible D gene (5 bases). The CDR3 covers 15 residues. Germline assignment: CDR1 SGHVS and CDR2 FQNEAQ. The ends were cut back, 1 base at V and 2 bases at J, with 11 bases in the middle. CDR3 loop: CASSLGSTGNYGYTF. The CDR3 bases are TGTGCCAGCAGCTTAGGGTCTACAGGAAACTATGGCTACACCTTC.

This clonotype was picked up a small number of times. This rearrangement joins TRBV29-1 to TRBJ1-1, with a possible D match to TRBD1 (5 bases). The germline V gene encodes CDR1 SQVTM and CDR2 ANQGSEA. The CDR3 extends over 13 amino acids. Trimming pared 2 bases from V and 1 base from J, leaving 8 bases between. The CDR3 nucleotides read TGCAGCGTTGAACGGCAGGGGAACACTGAAGCTTTCTTT. It translates to CSVERQGNTEAFF.

This clonotype was observed a handful of times. V is TRBV7-3 and J is TRBJ2-1; no firm D call. V was clipped by 5 bases and J by 0 bases, with 11 bases between them. The germline CDR1 and CDR2 sequences are SGHTA and FQGTGA. The CDR3 is 15 amino acids. The CDR3 spells CASSPDSSSYNEQFF. The CDR3 region has the DNA TGTGCCAGCAGCCCAGACTCGAGCTCCTACAATGAGCAGTTCTTC.

This clonotype has more than one count but fewer than ten. This chain joins TRBV27 and TRBJ2-5; D may be TRBD1 or TRBD2 (5 bases each). The closer fit of TRBJ2-1 to the DNA end suggests the J call may be wrong. The V gene's germline CDR1 is MNHEY and CDR2 SMNVEV (reference sequence). CDR3 size: 18 residues. DNA of the CDR3: TGTGCCAGCAGTTTCGGAGCCACGACGGGACCCTTTTACAATGAGCAGTTCTTC. It encodes CASSFGATTGPFYNEQFF.

This clonotype was counted only a few times. The V call is TRBV5-1, the J call TRBJ1-4, with D possibly being TRBD1 (6 bases). V was cut by 4 bases and J by 7 bases, with 17 bases left in between. Germline values: CDR1 SGHRS, CDR2 YFSETQ. The CDR3 is 15 residues long. The CDR3 loop is CASSQVGATPEKLFF. The CDR3 nucleotides read TGCGCCAGCAGCCAGGTGGGGGCGACCCCTGAAAAACTGTTTTTT.

V gene TRBV29-1 combines with J gene TRBJ1-2; D gene unclear. CDR3 length: 14 amino acids. The V end was cut by 0 bases, the J end by 3 bases, with 11 bases between. Germline CDR1 SQVTM, CDR2 ANQGSEA. The CDR3 reads CSVEDPRQDYGYTF. The CDR3 DNA sequence: TGCAGCGTTGAAGATCCCCGGCAGGACTATGGCTACACCTTC.

The V call is TRBV20-1, the J call TRBJ2-3; D is perhaps TRBD2 (7 bases). V lost 1 base, J lost 8 bases, and 13 bases lay in between. Germline V lookup: CDR1 DFQATT, CDR2 SNEGSKA (reference sequence). The length of the CDR3 is 13 residues. CDR3 in DNA: TGCAGTGCTAGAGCGACTAGGGGGGGTACGCAGTATTTT. It yields the protein CSARATRGGTQYF.

This clonotype appeared a few times. This rearrangement joins TRBV29-1 to TRBJ2-5; the D is unclear. With the DNA end fitting TRBJ2-7 better, the J assignment may be wrong. Germline values: CDR1 SQVTM, CDR2 ANQGSEA. The CDR3 is 13 residues long. DNA of the CDR3: TGCAGCGTTGTTTTATCGGGCCTCTACGAGCAGTACTTC. It specifies CSVVLSGLYEQYF.

This sequence joins TRBV20-1 and TRBJ2-5, with 9 bases lining up with TRBD2. The V gene's germline CDR1 is DFQATT and CDR2 SNEGSKA (reference sequence). There are 16 residues in the CDR3. The ends lost 0 bases at V and 5 bases at J; junction bases unmatched: 10. CDR3 protein: CSARDSGGGAEETQYF. The CDR3 DNA reads TGCAGTGCTAGAGATAGCGGCGGGGGGGCCGAGGAGACCCAGTACTTC.

J is TRBJ2-5 and V is TRBV6-5, with 9 bases fitting TRBD2. Gene TRBJ2-1 matches the end of the DNA better, so the J call may be wrong. Germline values: CDR1 MNHEY, CDR2 SVGAGI. This CDR3 is 12 amino acids long. The CDR3 protein is CASSTSGFEQFF. CDR3 sequence (DNA): TGTGCCAGCAGTACTAGCGGGTTTGAGCAGTTCTTC.

The J gene is TRBJ2-7, the V gene TRBV5-1; D is unresolved. The last part of the DNA fits TRBJ2-1 better; the J call may be wrong. CDR1 is SGHRS and CDR2 is YFSETQ in the germline V gene. The CDR3 sequence is 13 residues long. In nucleotides, the CDR3 is TGCGCCAGCAGCATCCCTGGCTACAATGAGCAGTTCTTC. It codes for CASSIPGYNEQFF.

This clonotype appeared a single time. V usage is TRBV5-1 and J usage is TRBJ1-1; D possibly corresponds to TRBD1 (5 bases). The CDR3 consists of 13 residues. Trimming stripped 6 bases from V and 1 base from J, with 10 bases between. From germline, CDR1 is SGHRS and CDR2 YFSETQ. The CDR3 DNA is TGCGCCAGCAATGAGAGGGGGAACACTGAAGCTTTCTTT. This sequence encodes CASNERGNTEAFF.

With regard to this clonotype: An end of the junction does not agree with germline; a read error may underlie this. The rearrangement links TRBV6-1 to TRBJ1-3; unclear D gene. The CDR3 has 16 amino acids. Germline V gives CDR1 MNHNS, CDR2 SASEGT. The CDR3 is CANSELPSTGGNTIYF. The CDR3 coding sequence is TGTGCCAACAGTGAACTCCCTTCCACGGGAGGAAACACCATATATTTT.

This clonotype was counted a few times. The V gene is TRBV7-2, the J gene TRBJ2-1; 7 nucleotides match TRBD2. This CDR3 contains 15 residues. Germline V CDR1 and CDR2: SGHTA, FQGNSA. With 1 base clipped from V and 4 bases from J, the junction kept 4 bases outside the gene matches. The CDR3 loop is CASSLDLAAYNEQFF. CDR3 bases: TGTGCCAGCAGCTTAGATCTAGCGGCGTACAATGAGCAGTTCTTC. Together with reference TRBV7-2 and TRBJ2-1, the CDR3 gives the full variable domain: GAGVSQSPSNKVTEKGKDVELRCDPISGHTALYWYRQSLGQGLEFLIYFQGNSAPDKSGLPSDRFSAERTGGSVSTLTIQRTQQEDSAVYLCASSLDLAAYNEQFFGPGTRLTVL.

This chain joins TRBV27 and TRBJ2-3, with D possibly called TRBD1 or TRBD2 (5 bases each). The germline CDR1 and CDR2 sequences are MNHEY and SMNVEV (reference sequence). The V end lost 2 bases, the J end lost 4 bases, and 16 bases lay between the germline ends. The CDR3 contains 16 residues. CDR3 in amino acids: CASSLRTWEGADTQYF. The CDR3 region has the DNA TGTGCCAGCAGTTTACGGACTTGGGAAGGGGCAGATACGCAGTATTTT.

The sample holds many counts of this clonotype. V gene TRBV20-1 combines with J gene TRBJ2-5, with TRBD1 as a possible D gene (6 bases). This CDR3 comprises 13 residues. V was cut by 6 bases and J by 2 bases, with 13 bases left in between. Germline V CDR1 and CDR2: DFQATT, SNEGSKA (reference sequence). Here the CDR3 DNA reads TGCAGTGCCCCCAGGGGCTTACAAGAGACCCAGTACTTC. The encoded protein is CSAPRGLQETQYF.

This clonotype was found once. The chain has TRBV19 and TRBJ2-6; tentatively, D is TRBD1 (5 bases). This CDR3 has 18 residues. Germline CDR1 reads LNHDA; CDR2 reads SQIVND (reference sequence). With 3 bases removed from V and 2 bases from J, the gap between germline ends came to 17 bases. CDR3 DNA sequence: TGTGCCAGTAGTATGGTCGCGGCCCAGGGCCCTGGGGCCAACGTCCTGACTTTC. Residues: CASSMVAAQGPGANVLTF.

This clonotype was detected only a few times. The chain employs TRBV4-1 and TRBJ1-2, with D perhaps TRBD1 (5 bases). V was cut by 1 base and J by 4 bases, with 13 bases left in between. The length of the CDR3 is 15 residues. Germline CDR1 reads MGHRA; CDR2 reads YSYEKL. CDR3 nucleotides: TGCGCCAGCAGCCAAGCTCAGGGCGATTCCTATGGCTACACCTTC. It codes for CASSQAQGDSYGYTF.

The chain has TRBV20-1 and TRBJ1-2; D not resolved. CDR3 size: 14 residues. CDR1 DFQATT and CDR2 SNEGSKA come from the germline V gene (reference sequence). V was cut by 0 bases and J by 2 bases, with 10 bases left in between. In DNA, the CDR3 is TGCAGTGCTAGAGATCTCTACGGAAACTATGGCTACACCTTC. It is translated as CSARDLYGNYGYTF.

This chain joins TRBV12-3 or TRBV12-4 and TRBJ1-6, with D uncertain. CDR3 length: 13 amino acids. The V and J ends lost 7 bases and 4 bases respectively, with 8 bases between them. CDR3: CASTDKYNSPLHF. In nucleotides, the CDR3 is TGTGCCAGCACCGACAAGTATAATTCACCCCTCCACTTT.

The V call is TRBV7-9, the J call TRBJ2-1; 8 nucleotides align to TRBD2. The end of the DNA aligns better with TRBJ2-5, so the J call may be wrong. The V gene's germline CDR1 is SEHNR and CDR2 FQNEAQ (reference sequence). CDR3 length equals 16 residues. This chain's CDR3 is CASSTSSGGMIETQYF. CDR3 sequence (DNA): TGTGCCAGCAGCACTTCCAGCGGGGGCATGATTGAGACCCAGTACTTC.

Only a few counts were recorded for this clonotype. The CDR3 loop is CASRPYGAGSSYEQYF. DNA of the CDR3: TGCGCCAGCAGACCCTACGGGGCAGGGAGCTCCTACGAGCAGTACTTC. The rearrangement uses TRBV5-1 and TRBJ2-7, with D perhaps TRBD1 or TRBD2 (5 bases each). The CDR3 is 16 residues long. Looked up from germline, CDR1 is SGHRS and CDR2 is YFSETQ. V was trimmed by 5 bases and J by 0 bases, leaving 18 bases between them.